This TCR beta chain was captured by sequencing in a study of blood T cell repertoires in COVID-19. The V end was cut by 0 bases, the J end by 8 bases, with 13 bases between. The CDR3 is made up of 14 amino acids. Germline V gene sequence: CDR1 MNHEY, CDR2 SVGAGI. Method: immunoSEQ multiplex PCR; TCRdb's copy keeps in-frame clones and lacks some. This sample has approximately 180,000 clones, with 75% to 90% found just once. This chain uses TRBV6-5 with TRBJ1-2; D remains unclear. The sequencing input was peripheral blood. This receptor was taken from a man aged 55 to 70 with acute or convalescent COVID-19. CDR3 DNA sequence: TGTGCCAGCAGTTACTCTATATCCTCCCAGGGCTACACCTTC. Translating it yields CASSYSISSQGYTF.